This T cell receptor beta chain was recorded in a study of blood T cell repertoires in COVID-19. Study information: Both acute and convalescent COVID-19 samples were obtained from the United States, Italy and Spain.

This clone was counted once. TCRdb's table, derived via immunoSEQ multiplex PCR, lists solely in-frame clones and lacks some. Found here are some 180,000 clones, approximately 85% of them singletons; the top ten hold around 7.8%. The CDR3 runs to 18 residues. Germline CDR1 reads LGHDT; CDR2 reads YNNKEL (reference sequence). The ends lost 4 bases at V and 0 bases at J; junction bases unmatched: 10. The sequence came from a woman in her fifties or sixties with acute or convalescent COVID-19. Sequencing was carried out using peripheral blood. This sequence joins TRBV3-1 (or the pseudogene TRBV3-2) and TRBJ2-2; 8 bases agree with TRBD2. This CDR3 reads CASSPSHLAGPNTGELFF. Written as DNA, the CDR3 is TGTGCCAGCAGCCCTTCCCACCTAGCGGGCCCGAACACCGGGGAGCTGTTTTTT.